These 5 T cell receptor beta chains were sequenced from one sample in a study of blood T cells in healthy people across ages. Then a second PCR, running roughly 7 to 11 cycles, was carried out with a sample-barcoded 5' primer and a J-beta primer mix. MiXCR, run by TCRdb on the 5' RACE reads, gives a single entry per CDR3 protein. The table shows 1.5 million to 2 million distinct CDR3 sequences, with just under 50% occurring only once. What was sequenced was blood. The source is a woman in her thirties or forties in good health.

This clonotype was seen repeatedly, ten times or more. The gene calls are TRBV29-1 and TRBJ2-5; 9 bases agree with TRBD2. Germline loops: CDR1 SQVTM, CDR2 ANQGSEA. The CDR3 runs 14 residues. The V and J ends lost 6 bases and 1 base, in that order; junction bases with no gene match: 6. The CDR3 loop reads CSVGGGAFQETQYF. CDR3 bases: TGCAGCGTCGGCGGGGGGGCTTTCCAAGAGACCCAGTACTTC.

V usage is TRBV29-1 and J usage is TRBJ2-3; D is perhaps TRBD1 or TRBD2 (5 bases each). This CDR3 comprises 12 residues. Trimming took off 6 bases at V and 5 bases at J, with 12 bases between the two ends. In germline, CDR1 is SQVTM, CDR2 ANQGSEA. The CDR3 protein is CSVIRDVDTQYF. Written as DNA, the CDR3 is TGCAGCGTCATTAGGGACGTAGATACGCAGTATTTT.

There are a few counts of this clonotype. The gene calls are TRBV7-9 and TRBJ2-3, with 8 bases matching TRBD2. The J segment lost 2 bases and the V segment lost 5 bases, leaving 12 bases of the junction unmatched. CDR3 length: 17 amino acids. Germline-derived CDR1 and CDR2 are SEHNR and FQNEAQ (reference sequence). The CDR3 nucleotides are TGTGCCAGCAGCCCTACCGGGGGGGGACGCTCCACAGATACGCAGTATTTT. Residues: CASSPTGGGRSTDTQYF.

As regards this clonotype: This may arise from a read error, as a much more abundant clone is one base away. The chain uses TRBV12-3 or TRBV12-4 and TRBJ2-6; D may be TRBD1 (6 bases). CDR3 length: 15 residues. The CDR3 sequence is CVSSSTGYGANVLTF. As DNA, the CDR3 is TGTGTCAGCAGTTCAACAGGGTATGGGGCCAACGTCCTGACTTTC.

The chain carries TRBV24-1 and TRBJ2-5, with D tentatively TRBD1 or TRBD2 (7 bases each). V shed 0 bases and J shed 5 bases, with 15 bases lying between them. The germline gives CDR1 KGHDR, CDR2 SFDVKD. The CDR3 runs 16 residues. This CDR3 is CATSDLLSGGGETQYF. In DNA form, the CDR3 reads TGTGCCACCAGTGATTTGCTCTCAGGGGGGGGGGAGACCCAGTACTTC.